This T cell receptor beta chain was found in a study of T-cell memory formation after mild COVID-19. TCRdb called the 5' RACE reads again in MiXCR, with one record for every CDR3 protein. Of 300,000 to 400,000 distinct CDR3 sequences listed, 28% are singletons. Germline CDR1 is SEHNR and CDR2 is FQNEAQ (reference sequence). V was pared by 5 bases and J by 4 bases, with 15 bases between. The CDR3 runs to 14 residues. The sequence came from an adult woman who had mild COVID-19 (a few samples of this study predate the infection). Cell type and time point are not known. The genes are TRBV7-9 and TRBJ2-7; D unresolved. The sequenced material came from PBMCs or a T cell subset sorted from them (not recorded which). The CDR3 reads CASSPDIVGYEQYF. CDR3 DNA sequence: TGTGCCAGCAGCCCAGACATTGTTGGATACGAGCAGTACTTC.